These 25 T cell receptor beta chains came from one sample sequenced in a study of response to subunit inactivated influenza vaccine. TCRdb reanalysed the RT-PCR reads using MiXCR and keeps one entry per CDR3 protein. This table has about 240,000 distinct CDR3 sequences, about 12% appearing once. The source was non-naive T cells sorted from PBMCs, collected 14 to 15 days before vaccination. These receptors originate from a man aged 45-60 years who received an inactivated influenza vaccine.

The sample holds a few counts of this clonotype. The V call is TRBV7-9, the J call TRBJ1-4; possibly TRBD1 for D (5 bases). Trimming cost V 3 bases and J 7 bases, with 12 bases left between them. This CDR3 is built from 14 residues. The germline V gene encodes CDR1 SEHNR and CDR2 FQNEAQ (reference sequence). CDR3 sequence reads: CASSFPGGGEKLFF. The CDR3 DNA follows: TGTGCCAGCAGCTTTCCCGGGGGAGGTGAAAAACTGTTTTTT.

In its sample, this clonotype was seen a few times. The chain combines TRBV7-8 with TRBJ2-7; D is unresolved. The CDR3 loop spans 16 amino acids. Germline CDR1 and CDR2: SGHVS and FQNEAQ. V dropped 5 bases and J dropped 4 bases, with 21 bases sitting between them. The CDR3 nucleotides are TGTGCCAGCAGCCTACAACCCAGCCCCGGATTTTACGAGCAGTACTTC. Amino acid sequence: CASSLQPSPGFYEQYF.

The CDR3 DNA reads as TGTGCCAGCAGCTATCCGGACAGGGGCACGCAGTATTTT. It translates to CASSYPDRGTQYF. The chain has TRBV3-1 and TRBJ2-3; 9 nucleotides agree with TRBD1. This CDR3 is built from 13 residues. Germline CDR1 is LGHDT and CDR2 is YNNKEL (reference sequence). Trimming took 5 bases from V and 9 from J; bases not matched to a gene: 6.

This clonotype was recorded at least ten times. The chain combines TRBV6-5 with TRBJ2-3; a possible D gene is TRBD1 (5 bases). The CDR3 covers 13 residues. Germline V gene sequence: CDR1 MNHEY, CDR2 SVGAGI. Trimming cost V 6 bases and J 5 bases, with 12 bases left between them. The CDR3 sequence is CASRFLRGDTQYF. The DNA of the CDR3 is TGTGCCAGCAGGTTCCTTAGGGGAGATACGCAGTATTTT.

This clonotype was counted many times. The V gene is TRBV2, the J gene TRBJ2-1; 10 bases fit TRBD2. The CDR3 sequence is 18 residues long. Trimming at V came to 6 bases and at J to 0 bases, leaving 11 bases not matched to a gene. Looked up from germline, CDR1 is SNHLY and CDR2 is FYNNEI. DNA for the CDR3: TGTGCCAGCAGGAAGAGGACTAGCGGCTATAGCTCCTACAATGAGCAGTTCTTC. This codes for CASRKRTSGYSSYNEQFF.

The sample holds many counts of this clonotype. The chain joins TRBV4-2 to TRBJ1-2; weak D call: TRBD1 (6 bases). The germline gives CDR1 LGHNA, CDR2 YNFKEQ. This CDR3 has 14 residues. Trimming took 4 bases from V and 0 from J, leaving 9 bases between them. The DNA for the CDR3 is TGTGCCAGCAGCCGGGACACAGCTAACTATGGCTACACCTTC. This encodes CASSRDTANYGYTF.

The chain recombines TRBV12-3 or TRBV12-4 with TRBJ2-7, with TRBD1 as a possible D gene (6 bases). Between the trimmed V and J ends, which lost 2 bases and 7 bases, there was a span of 15 bases. The CDR3 consists of 14 residues. As DNA, the CDR3 is TGTGCCAGCAGTTTAAGGGGGATCTCGGGAGAGCAGTACTTC. It yields the protein CASSLRGISGEQYF.

This clonotype was observed a few times. The chain uses TRBV15 and TRBJ2-5, with D possibly being TRBD1 or TRBD2 (6 bases each). The CDR3 has 14 amino acids. Per germline, CDR1 LNHNV and CDR2 YYDKDF (reference sequence). Trimming stripped 0 bases from V and 5 bases from J, with 10 bases between. In nucleotides, the CDR3 is TGTGCCACCAGCAGAGATCGGGGGCCGGAGACCCAGTACTTC. This codes for CATSRDRGPETQYF.

This clonotype was detected a few times. This chain's CDR3 is CSAPITHSYEQYF. CDR3 coding DNA: TGCAGTGCCCCCATAACCCACTCCTACGAGCAGTACTTC. The chain uses TRBV20-1 and TRBJ2-7; unclear D gene. Germline V gene lookup returns CDR1 DFQATT and CDR2 SNEGSKA (reference sequence). Trimming pared 6 bases from V and 0 bases from J, leaving 12 bases between. CDR3 size: 13 residues.

This clonotype turned up a few times. This chain links TRBV6-5 with TRBJ1-1; no clear D gene. Germline V CDR1 and CDR2: MNHEY, SVGAGI. The germline V and J ends were trimmed by 4 bases and 5 bases, with 11 bases remaining between them. This CDR3 is 13 amino acids long. The CDR3 region has the DNA TGTGCCAGCAGTTCCGGACCGAGGACTGAAGCTTTCTTT. This encodes CASSSGPRTEAFF.

This clonotype was counted between two and nine times. The chain is built from TRBV4-3 and TRBJ2-1, with D perhaps matching TRBD2 (5 bases). V was cut by 0 bases and J by 0 bases, with 9 bases left in between. Per germline, CDR1 LGHNA and CDR2 YSLEER. CDR3 length equals 16 residues. The CDR3 is CASSQDGVDSYNEQFF. DNA for the CDR3: TGCGCCAGCAGCCAAGACGGGGTAGACTCCTACAATGAGCAGTTCTTC.

The chain recombines TRBV7-2 with TRBJ2-1; 12 nucleotides line up with TRBD2. This CDR3 region has 15 residues. Per the germline V gene, CDR1 is SGHTA and CDR2 is FQGNSA. Unmatched junction bases numbered 4, after V lost 1 base and J lost 9 bases. This chain's CDR3 is CASSLGLAGASEQFF. The CDR3 DNA follows: TGTGCCAGCAGCTTAGGACTAGCGGGAGCCAGTGAGCAGTTCTTC.

The chain links TRBV25-1 to TRBJ2-5; 7 bases map to TRBD2. Trimming took 6 bases from V and 1 from J; bases not matched to a gene: 11. Germline V CDR1 and CDR2: MGHDK, SYGVNS. The CDR3 is made up of 16 amino acids. CDR3 in amino acids: CASRPRAGWTQETQYF. The CDR3 nucleotides read TGTGCCAGCAGGCCTCGAGCGGGGTGGACCCAAGAGACCCAGTACTTC.

This clonotype was counted between two and nine times. The chain carries TRBV7-2 and TRBJ2-7; 10 bases match TRBD2. Germline values: CDR1 SGHTA, CDR2 FQGNSA. Trimming removed 2 bases from V and 2 bases from J; junction bases left unmatched: 9. The CDR3 runs to 17 residues. CDR3 DNA: TGTGCCAGCAGCTTACGCGGGGGGAGCGGGAGGGCCTACGAGCAGTACTTC. This codes for CASSLRGGSGRAYEQYF.

This clonotype was recorded a few times. This chain joins TRBV24-1 and TRBJ1-5; 7 bases match TRBD1. Germline CDR1 KGHDR, CDR2 SFDVKD. The CDR3 has 14 amino acids. V shed 4 bases, J shed 6 bases, and the junction held 5 bases outside the gene matches. As DNA, the CDR3 is TGTGCCACCAGTGACAAGACAGGGAGTCAGCCCCAGCATTTT. It is translated as CATSDKTGSQPQHF.

This clonotype was seen at least ten times. The rearrangement joins TRBV4-2 to TRBJ2-1, with D perhaps TRBD2 (6 bases). The CDR3 is 15 residues long. With 0 bases removed from V and 8 bases from J, the gap between germline ends came to 14 bases. The germline gives CDR1 LGHNA, CDR2 YNFKEQ. CDR3 protein: CASSQDPASVYEQFF. The CDR3 DNA reads TGTGCCAGCAGCCAAGATCCGGCTAGCGTCTATGAGCAGTTCTTC.

This chain uses TRBV30 with TRBJ1-6; D not certain. The CDR3 covers 12 residues. Germline CDR1 GTSNPN, CDR2 SVGIG (reference sequence). Deletions cut 1 base from V and 10 bases from J, with 8 bases between. The CDR3 reads CAWSGTASPLHF. Here the CDR3 DNA reads TGTGCCTGGAGTGGAACAGCCTCACCCCTCCACTTT.

The gene calls are TRBV11-2 and TRBJ2-7; a possible D gene is TRBD1 (6 bases). The CDR3 loop spans 11 amino acids. Trimming took 4 bases from V and 12 from J, leaving 13 bases between them. The germline V gene has CDR1 SGHAT and CDR2 FQNNGV. In nucleotides, the CDR3 is TGTGCCAGCAGCTATTCGGGCAGGGGGTACTTC. Residues: CASSYSGRGYF.

This clonotype has ten or more counts. V gene TRBV2 combines with J gene TRBJ2-1; 12 positions match TRBD2. Germline CDR1 is SNHLY and CDR2 is FYNNEI. This CDR3 region has 11 residues. The CDR3 DNA is TGTACTAGCGGGGGGTGGAATGAGCAGTTCTTC. It specifies CTSGGWNEQFF.

The V and J genes are TRBV20-1 and TRBJ1-1; 9 bases map to TRBD1. The V gene's germline CDR1 is DFQATT and CDR2 SNEGSKA (reference sequence). V was clipped by 5 bases and J by 0 bases; unmatched bases: 1. The CDR3 contains 13 residues. The CDR3 nucleotides are TGCAGTGCTGGGACAGGGATGAACACTGAAGCTTTCTTT. It encodes CSAGTGMNTEAFF.

A few counts support this clonotype. This chain joins TRBV7-8 and TRBJ2-7; the D call may be TRBD1 or TRBD2 (6 bases each). Germline assignment: CDR1 SGHVS and CDR2 FQNEAQ. V was clipped by 1 base and J by 2 bases, with 12 bases between them. There are 15 residues in the CDR3. CDR3 in amino acids: CASSLVGGGTYEQYF. The DNA for the CDR3 is TGTGCCAGCAGCTTAGTTGGAGGGGGAACCTACGAGCAGTACTTC.

Of note for this clonotype: Here the CDR3 omits its conserved ending phenylalanine or tryptophan, so a read error is the likely source. V gene TRBV28 combines with J gene TRBJ1-5; 7 nucleotides agree with TRBD1. Trimming took 2 bases from V and 9 from J; bases not matched to a gene: 4. This CDR3 has 13 amino acids. The germline CDR1 and CDR2 sequences are MDHEN and SYDVKM. The CDR3 sequence: CASSLQGGRPQHL. CDR3 nucleotide sequence: TGTGCCAGCAGTTTACAAGGGGGCAGGCCCCAGCATTTA.

This clonotype was found many times. The chain couples TRBV5-1 to TRBJ2-3; D might be TRBD2 (6 bases). The CDR3 extends over 15 amino acids. Trimming took 4 bases from V and 0 from J, leaving 12 bases between them. Germline V gene lookup returns CDR1 SGHRS and CDR2 YFSETQ. The CDR3 reads CASSRGTFSTDTQYF. The CDR3 region has the DNA TGCGCCAGCAGCCGGGGGACGTTTAGCACAGATACGCAGTATTTT. Based on the CDR3 plus reference TRBV5-1 and TRBJ2-3, the full variable domain is KAGVTQTPRYLIKTRGQQVTLSCSPISGHRSVSWYQQTPGQGLQFLFEYFSETQRNKGNFPGRFSGRQFSNSRSEMNVSTLELGDSALYLCASSRGTFSTDTQYFGPGTRLTVL.

This clonotype was observed a handful of times. The V gene is TRBV20-1, the J gene TRBJ2-7, with 7 bases lining up with TRBD2. CDR1 is DFQATT, CDR2 SNEGSKA, per germline (reference sequence). CDR3 length: 15 residues. V was clipped by 3 bases and J by 3 bases; unmatched bases: 11. The CDR3 nucleotides read TGCAGTGCTAGCCCAATGAGCGGGGTTAACTACGAGCAGTACTTC. Amino acids: CSASPMSGVNYEQYF.

The chain employs TRBV20-1 and TRBJ1-5, with TRBD1 identical over 8 bases. The trim removed 6 bases at V and 3 bases at J, leaving 7 bases unmatched. The CDR3 extends over 14 amino acids. Germline CDR1 reads DFQATT; CDR2 reads SNEGSKA (reference sequence). Written as DNA, the CDR3 is TGCAGTGCCACCAGACAGGGGAACAATCAGCCCCAGCATTTT. Amino acids: CSATRQGNNQPQHF.